This is a list of T cell receptor beta chains from one sample in a study of cytomegalovirus exposure and HLA in healthy donors. Clones were read by immunoSEQ multiplex PCR, and TCRdb kept only the in-frame ones, dropping some. The sample holds under 200,000 clones, approximately 82% seen once. Sequencing input: PBMCs. These receptors were collected from a woman between 40 and 50 years old in good health and CMV-seropositive. The CDR3 runs from the conserved cysteine through the conserved F or W. The order of the fields is V gene, D gene, J gene, clone size, CDR3 DNA, CDR3 protein. The D gene is left open where the match is weak. Size tells how often a clone was seen (once, few, many) or the class of an expanded clone, and some rows leave it out.

V: TRBV30
D: TRBD1
J: TRBJ2-4
size: .
DNA: TGTGCCTGGGGCCCGGCAGGGGGCGTTGGAAACATTCAGTACTTC
CDR3: CAWGPAGGVGNIQYF

V: TRBV6-5
D: .
J: TRBJ2-2
size: .
DNA: TGTGCCAGCAGCCGGGATTTGGCCGGGGAGCTGTTTTTT
CDR3: CASSRDLAGELFF

V: TRBV5-4
D: .
J: TRBJ1-5
size: .
DNA: TGTGCCAGCAGCTTGGAACCGGGGAGGAATCAGCCCCAGCATTTT
CDR3: CASSLEPGRNQPQHF

V: TRBV6-6
D: .
J: TRBJ1-4
size: .
DNA: TGTGCCAGCAGTCTTCAGGGACTGAATGAAAAACTGTTTTTT
CDR3: CASSLQGLNEKLFF

V: TRBV2
D: TRBD1
J: TRBJ1-4
size: .
DNA: TGTGCCAGCAGAACATTCGGGACAGGGAATGAAAAACTGTTTTTT
CDR3: CASRTFGTGNEKLFF

V: TRBV19
D: TRBD1
J: TRBJ1-1
size: .
DNA: TGTGCCAGTAGGAGGACAGGGGGAGCTTTCTTT
CDR3: CASRRTGGAFF

V: TRBV4-3
D: .
J: TRBJ2-1
size: .
DNA: TGCGCCAGCAGCCAAGTTGAGGTTCACAATGAGCAGTTCTTC
CDR3: CASSQVEVHNEQFF

V: TRBV7-9
D: TRBD1
J: TRBJ2-2
size: .
DNA: TGTGCCAGCAGGGCAGGGACAGAACCCGGGGAGCTGTTTTTT
CDR3: CASRAGTEPGELFF

V: TRBV10-2
D: TRBD1
J: TRBJ2-2
size: few
DNA: TGCGCCAGCAGTGAGTCGGGGGACAGGGGATCCGGGGAGCTGTTTTTT
CDR3: CASSESGDRGSGELFF

V: TRBV11-2
D: TRBD2
J: TRBJ2-7
size: .
DNA: TGTGCCAGCAGCGTCGGGAGGGCCTACGAGCAGTACTTC
CDR3: CASSVGRAYEQYF

V: TRBV19
D: TRBD2
J: TRBJ2-2
size: .
DNA: TGTGCCAGTAGTTCGGCGGGAGGGCCTGGCGGGGAGCTGTTTTTT
CDR3: CASSSAGGPGGELFF

V: TRBV4-1
D: .
J: TRBJ2-5
size: once
DNA: TGCGCCAGCAGCCAAGTCATCGGAGGGGAGTATGGGGAGACCCAGTACTTC
CDR3: CASSQVIGGEYGETQYF

V: TRBV7-9
D: .
J: TRBJ1-5
size: once
DNA: TGTGCCAGCAGCTTAGGGGAGAATCAGCCCCAGCATTTT
CDR3: CASSLGENQPQHF

V: TRBV5-4
D: .
J: TRBJ2-1
size: .
DNA: TGTGCCAGCAGCTTGGGCACAGCCAATGAGCAGTTCTTC
CDR3: CASSLGTANEQFF

V: TRBV30
D: .
J: TRBJ1-4
size: .
DNA: TGTGCCTGGAGTCAAGCACCGAGACCGGGTGAAAAACTGTTTTTT
CDR3: CAWSQAPRPGEKLFF

V: TRBV28
D: .
J: TRBJ2-7
size: few
DNA: TGTGCCAGCAGTTTAGGGAGAAGAATGTACGAGCAGTACTTC
CDR3: CASSLGRRMYEQYF

V: TRBV15
D: .
J: TRBJ2-1
size: .
DNA: TGTGCCACCAGCAGATGGCCCCAATCTGTGCGGGAATTACACAATGAGCAGTTCTTC
CDR3: CATSRWPQSVRELHNEQFF

V: TRBV5-4
D: TRBD2
J: TRBJ2-2
size: once
DNA: TGTGCCAGCAGCCAGGGGATGCTGACTAGCGGGATCAACACCGGGGAGCTGTTTTTT
CDR3: CASSQGMLTSGINTGELFF

V: TRBV28
D: TRBD1
J: TRBJ1-5
size: .
DNA: TGTGCCAGCAGTACCTTCACAGGGGGTGGACAGCCCCAGCATTTT
CDR3: CASSTFTGGGQPQHF

V: TRBV19
D: TRBD1
J: TRBJ1-2
size: .
DNA: TGTGCCAGTAGTCCCCGGACAGGCGGCGGCTACACCTTC
CDR3: CASSPRTGGGYTF

V: TRBV29-1
D: .
J: TRBJ2-5
size: once
DNA: TGCAGCGTTGAGACGCAGGGGTCATGGACCCAGTACTTC
CDR3: CSVETQGSWTQYF

V: TRBV9
D: .
J: TRBJ2-1
size: .
DNA: TGTGCCAGCAGCGTAAACGGGATTGACGATGAGCAGTTCTTC
CDR3: CASSVNGIDDEQFF

V: TRBV5-5
D: .
J: TRBJ2-2
size: .
DNA: TGTGCCAGCAGCTTGGACAGGGTAAACACCGGGGAGCTGTTTTTT
CDR3: CASSLDRVNTGELFF

V: TRBV7-9
D: TRBD2
J: TRBJ2-2
size: few
DNA: TGTGCCAGCAGCCCAGGACTAGCGGGAACCGGGGAGCTGTTTTTT
CDR3: CASSPGLAGTGELFF

V: TRBV29-1
D: TRBD1
J: TRBJ2-1
size: .
DNA: TGCAGCGTTGAAAAAAGGGACAGGGGGCCCGATGAGCAGTTCTTC
CDR3: CSVEKRDRGPDEQFF

V: TRBV7-8
D: .
J: TRBJ1-1
size: .
DNA: TGTGCCAGCAGCTTATCAGGCTCTTTTCGGACTGAAGCTTTCTTT
CDR3: CASSLSGSFRTEAFF

V: TRBV28
D: .
J: TRBJ1-5
size: .
DNA: TGTGCCAGCAGTTTTTTAAGCTCGGGCAATCAGCCCCAGCATTTT
CDR3: CASSFLSSGNQPQHF

V: TRBV6-5
D: TRBD1
J: TRBJ2-3
size: .
DNA: TGTGCCAGCAGTTACTCCGGAACGACAGGGGCAGATACGCAGTATTTT
CDR3: CASSYSGTTGADTQYF

V: TRBV30
D: TRBD2
J: TRBJ2-5
size: .
DNA: TGTGCCTGGACTAGCGGGAGAAAGACCCAGTACTTC
CDR3: CAWTSGRKTQYF

V: TRBV6-6
D: TRBD1
J: TRBJ2-7
size: .
DNA: TGTGCCAGCGTAGACAGGGCCACCTACGAGCAGTACTTC
CDR3: CASVDRATYEQYF

V: TRBV4-2
D: .
J: TRBJ1-2
size: .
DNA: TGTGCCAGCAGCCAAGACGGGTATGGCTACACCTTC
CDR3: CASSQDGYGYTF

V: TRBV6-5
D: TRBD1
J: TRBJ1-1
size: .
DNA: TGTGCCAGCAGCCCCGACAGGGGCACTGAAGCTTTCTTT
CDR3: CASSPDRGTEAFF

V: TRBV7-2
D: .
J: TRBJ1-6
size: .
DNA: TGTGCCAGCAGCTTAACAGGGTTTAGTTCACCCCTCCACTTT
CDR3: CASSLTGFSSPLHF

V: TRBV29-1
D: .
J: TRBJ2-5
size: .
DNA: TGCAGCGTTGGACACAGAGAGACCCAGTACTTC
CDR3: CSVGHRETQYF

V: TRBV27
D: TRBD1
J: TRBJ2-7
size: .
DNA: TGTGCCAGCAGTTTGGTCAGGACAGGGTATAGCGAGCAGTACTTC
CDR3: CASSLVRTGYSEQYF

V: TRBV6-1
D: TRBD1
J: TRBJ1-2
size: .
DNA: TGTGCCACCCGCACAGACAGGGAAGTGGACTATGGCTACACCTTC
CDR3: CATRTDREVDYGYTF

V: TRBV29-1
D: TRBD2
J: TRBJ2-5
size: .
DNA: TGCAGCGTTGAAGGAACTAGCGGGAGTCAAGAGACCCAGTACTTC
CDR3: CSVEGTSGSQETQYF

V: TRBV29-1
D: .
J: TRBJ1-4
size: .
DNA: TGCAGCGCAACCCTTGCGGGGTCTAATGAAAAACTGTTTTTT
CDR3: CSATLAGSNEKLFF

V: TRBV28
D: .
J: TRBJ1-4
size: .
DNA: TGTGCCAGCAGTCCAATACCCCGAATCGGTGCCTCCACTAATGAAAAACTGTTTTTT
CDR3: CASSPIPRIGASTNEKLFF

V: TRBV19
D: TRBD1
J: TRBJ1-2
size: .
DNA: TGTGCCAGTAGTACGGGGACAGGCTGGGCTAACTATGGCTACACCTTC
CDR3: CASSTGTGWANYGYTF

V: TRBV29-1
D: TRBD1
J: TRBJ2-1
size: .
DNA: TGCAGCGGCCGACAGGGCCACTTACTGGGCAATGAGCAGTTCTTC
CDR3: CSGRQGHLLGNEQFF

V: TRBV11-3
D: .
J: TRBJ2-2
size: .
DNA: TGTGCCAGCAGCTTATCGGTGGCCGGGGAGCTGTTTTTT
CDR3: CASSLSVAGELFF

V: TRBV19
D: TRBD2
J: TRBJ2-1
size: once
DNA: TGTGCCAGTAGTACCCTCCAACTAGCGGGAGGGGATGAGCAGTTCTTC
CDR3: CASSTLQLAGGDEQFF

V: TRBV19
D: TRBD1
J: TRBJ2-7
size: .
DNA: TGTGCCAGTAGACAATCCGGGACAGGGGTGCACGAGCAGTACTTC
CDR3: CASRQSGTGVHEQYF

V: TRBV4-1
D: TRBD1
J: TRBJ1-2
size: .
DNA: TGCGCCAGCAGCCAAGCATATGGACAGGGAGTCTATGGCTACACCTTC
CDR3: CASSQAYGQGVYGYTF

V: TRBV18
D: TRBD1
J: TRBJ2-2
size: .
DNA: TGTGCCAGCTCTCCCGGGACAGCGGTCGCCGCACGCCCGGGGGAGCTGTTTTTT
CDR3: CASSPGTAVAARPGELFF